Below, one T cell receptor beta chain is given with its context. Its antigen is currently unknown. This record belongs to a study of PD-1 blockade in mismatch repair-deficient tumors. Study observations and caveats: Rapid post-treatment expansion, then contraction, generally preceding radiologic response, marked tumor-resident clones.

Here immunoSEQ multiplex PCR was the method, and the copy in TCRdb shows in-frame clones only, minus some. The sample has tens of thousands of clones; roughly 80% are singletons. The TCR-sequenced patients were a few responders to pembrolizumab. J lost 0 bases, V lost 7 bases, and 11 bases had no gene match. The CDR3 sequence is 18 residues long. Germline V lookup: CDR1 LNHDA, CDR2 SQIVND (reference sequence). The sample here was peripheral blood, taken 44 weeks after starting pembrolizumab. The receptor comes from an adult with mismatch repair-deficient cancer. The rearrangement links TRBV19 to TRBJ2-1; 11 bases fit TRBD2. CDR3 DNA sequence: TGTGCCAGTACCCAAACTAGCGGGAGAATTAACTCCTACAATGAGCAGTTCTTC. It codes for CASTQTSGRINSYNEQFF.